This TCR beta chain was sequenced during a study of T cell repertoires in cytomegalovirus infection. TCRdb ran MiXCR on the reads and lists one entry per CDR3 protein. Of hundreds of thousands of distinct CDR3 sequences listed, about 30% were seen once; the top ten hold over 15%. Deletions cut 6 bases from V and 5 bases from J, with 17 bases between. The germline CDR1 and CDR2 sequences are MDHEN and SYDVKM. The CDR3 sequence is 14 residues long. As regards this clonotype: What it binds is not known.

The material was cultured PBMCs, obtained from culture after CMV antigen stimulation. The V gene is TRBV28, the J gene TRBJ2-7; either TRBD1 or TRBD2 may fit D (6 bases each). This clonotype was sampled from a human donor in good health (CMV status not recorded). Some clones in this sample may be carry-over from other donors' samples. The CDR3 nucleotides are TGTGCCAGCAGCAACCTTGGGGGGCCCCACGAGCAGTACTTC. Amino acids: CASSNLGGPHEQYF.